This TCR beta chain was sequenced during a study of cytomegalovirus exposure and HLA in healthy donors (dated by TCRdb to about 2017). At the level of the whole study: In an earlier analysis of 587 of the donors, 276 Gb of sequence data and about 110 million unique TCR beta sequences from 180 million or so T cells were reported. Because of strong linkage in the cohort, a few DR-DQ haplotypes were treated as single units for association and clustering. Among the roughly 390 genotyped donors, around 81% belonged to the genetic ancestry cluster associated with self-reported Caucasian donors. Genome-wide SNP genotypes for about 65% of the roughly 670 donors were used in a later genetic analysis, which treated that subset as a discovery cohort. The number of donors typed differed by locus, with about 629-630 for A, B, C, DRB1 and DQB1, around 500 for DQA1, about 610 for DPA1, and around 450 for DPB1. Across 300 to 500 genotyped donors of the cohort, an average of about 240,000 unique TCR beta nucleotide sequences per donor were sequenced, and roughly 18% of those sequences were non-productive. All discovery cohort repertoires had been generated using a single sequencing platform. Rather than drawing on any new phenotypic data, the later analysis identified candidate immune exposures from TCR beta sequences and the way those sequences occurred across donors. Donor age, sex, ethnicity and CMV serostatus were collected together with the repertoire data. The aim of the study was to test whether cataloging public T cell receptors could identify signatures of past pathogen exposure. Approximately 300 gigabases of sequencing data and roughly 81 million unique TCR sequences made up an early release that covered several hundred HLA-typed donors. HLA typing included class I and class II loci at four-digit resolution. The study used immunosequencing to profile the T cell repertoires of about 670 subjects and linked those repertoires to cytomegalovirus serostatus. A separate validation cohort of some 130 different subjects was used in addition to the approximately 670-subject first cohort. To predict cytomegalovirus infection status, the study combined high-throughput TCR immunosequencing, statistical association of individual TCRs with disease status, and machine learning. A later analysis re-examined previously published TCR beta repertoires from just over 650 donors and added high-resolution HLA genotyping to investigate patterns of TCR occurrence. An earlier analysis of about 600 of the donors used high-throughput TCR beta sequencing to judge whether each TCR beta V gene segment behaved as functional or pseudogenic.

The method behind the library was the immunoSEQ multiplex PCR assay. The multiplex PCR relied on a mix of 60 forward primers for TCR Vbeta segments and 13 reverse primers for TCR Jbeta segments. The CDR3 region of rearranged TCR beta genes was amplified from genomic DNA by a multiplex PCR assay. On the Illumina HiSeq System, the amplified TCR beta libraries were sequenced as 87-base-pair reads. Per the authors' processing: A later analysis counted approximately 74 million unique TCR beta chains across the 500 to 850 repertoires, and some 11 million of these chains were shared by at least two donors. To remove PCR and sequencing errors, raw reads were error-corrected and collapsed into unique sequences using a nearest-neighbor algorithm that merged closely related sequences. CDR3 sequences were aligned to IMGT reference sequences to assign V, D and J gene segments. For a sequence to be retained, a match of at least six nucleotides to both a V gene segment and a J gene segment was required. Rearrangements were called productive when the CDR3 lacked stop codons and stayed in frame with V and J; all others were non-productive. Following IMGT convention, CDR3 was defined as the stretch from the second conserved V-encoded cysteine up to the conserved J-encoded phenylalanine. In an earlier analysis of more than 550 of the donors, sequences lacking an unambiguous match to a single V gene segment were excluded. An earlier analysis of 550 to 650 of the donors classified V segments as functional when productive rearrangements were above 56.7% and as segregating when the standard deviation between donors was above 5%. A statistical classification framework was built to diagnose cytomegalovirus status from the catalog of TCR beta chain sequences. In a later analysis, TCR nucleotide sequences were compared against IMGT/GENE-DB human TR gene sequences so that V and J genes could be assigned. A later analysis assigned CDR3 sequences and most-parsimonious VDJ recombination scenarios with the TCRdist pipeline. In a later analysis, every TCR beta chain was defined by the combination of its CDR3 amino acid sequence and its V-gene family, and reads without a unique V-gene family were dropped. A later analysis removed 500 to 650 highly shared, low-generation-probability nucleotide sequences to deal with suspected cross-contamination and a sequencing artifact. In a later analysis, a clonal expansion index for each public chain was calculated from normalized within-repertoire ranks of inferred template counts. In a later analysis, generation probabilities were computed with a VDJ recombination model fitted to out-of-frame rearrangements, and the resulting probabilities were checked against IGoR. Hypergeometric tests were used in a later analysis to score TCR-TCR, TCR-HLA and TCR-CMV co-occurrence, with a repertoire-size bias correction applied to the TCR pairs. To estimate false discovery rates, a later analysis permuted the HLA or CMV assignments 20 times. In a later analysis, co-occurring TCRs were grouped with DBSCAN, and TCRdist sequence similarity was added when clustering was performed within HLA-allele-positive subsets. For co-occurrence clustering, repertoires with fewer than 30,000 or more than 120,000 public chains were excluded, along with five or six repertoires with anomalous nucleotide sharing. TCRdb re-hosts the immuneACCESS table, in-frame sequences only. Its copies lack some clones; in the studies checked, an unresolved V gene accounts for under half of them, and the cause for the rest is not known. V, J and clone size reflect that table, while D and trimming were determined from the DNA. Recorded for this sample are about 120,000 clones; more than 70% of them occurred a single time. Jointly, the top ten make up approximately 0.97% of the sample.

What the research found in general, with its limitations: According to a later analysis, most CMV-associated TCR beta chains appeared to be HLA-restricted, and the HLA associations seemed to be driven largely by CMV exposure. When HLA alleles, especially DR and DQ, strongly co-occurred, attributing TCR associations to individual alleles was difficult. Most TCR sequences were seen in very few donors, while some public TCRs were found in many individuals. In a later genetic analysis, a missense DCLRE1C variant was associated with V-gene and J-gene trimming of TCR beta chains, and the association was replicated in an independent cohort. Fewer than 20 rarely observed V segments, including chromosome 9 orphons, were excluded from the earlier analysis of 550 to 700 of the donors because counts were too low. Presence/absence analyses assumed roughly uniform sequencing depth across donors, an assumption that may not hold. Linkage disequilibrium might explain the correlated functional status among segregating V segments, but an unknown experimental factor could not be excluded. In a later analysis, the rate of TCR association differed among HLA loci, with DRB1 alleles having the most associated TCRs and HLA-C alleles having the fewest. A cluster of highly shared sequence variants was judged likely to be a technical artifact of the sequencing pipeline. Because HLA typing was missing for some donors at each locus, association tests included only the typed subset. The only immune exposure information available for the cohort was CMV serostatus. Broadly in line with IMGT annotations, most TCR beta V segments showed up in productive rearrangements about 87% or about 30% of the time in an earlier analysis of a few hundred of the donors. The cohort was sequenced for TCR beta chains only, and without alpha or paired-chain data the features that could be detected were limited. The classifier was reported to diagnose cytomegalovirus status with high specificity and sensitivity in both the original and validation cohorts. Compared with the roughly 700-donor mean, donors in an Asian-associated ancestry cluster had fewer N-insertions in productive TCRs, according to a later genetic analysis. At a false discovery rate of 0.05, a later analysis linked some 18,000 TCR beta sequences to specific HLA alleles. The study listed 150 to 200 TCR beta chains as associated with cytomegalovirus. In a later analysis, HLA-associated TCR beta chains showed more clonal expansion and lower generation probabilities than non-associated chains that were equally common. Several of the top co-occurrence clusters appeared to be linked to parvovirus B19, influenza, CMV and Epstein-Barr virus, according to a later analysis. A further reported finding was that TCR beta sequences accurately predicted the HLA-A and HLA-B alleles for most subjects in the first cohort. Some IMGT-functional V segments, including TRBV6-2 and TRBV6-3, could not be told apart with the 87-base-pair reads, so those segments were excluded. The authors suggested that the approach could potentially be generalized to other disease states and immunological phenotypes. A few of the identified cytomegalovirus-associated TCR beta chains were confirmed in vitro to be specific for cytomegalovirus antigens.

Turning to this clone: Its antigen is not yet known. No much larger clonotype is one base removed from it; base qualities were not supplied.

The cohort was made up of approximately 670 healthy bone marrow donors. Cohort members were all nominally healthy when sampled, although unrecorded immune exposures were likely present. Of the approximately 700 cohort members, around 280 had positive CMV serostatus and approximately 400 had negative CMV serostatus, and CMV serostatus was not recorded for the donor. Every donor gave a peripheral blood sample, and the peripheral blood mononuclear cells from that sample were used for TCR beta sequencing. Genomic DNA extraction from the blood cell samples was performed with the Qiagen DNeasy Blood Extraction Kit. The CDR3 runs 15 amino acids, cysteine and phenylalanine included. The DNA shown is the 45-base CDR3, in frame from base 1. The junction carries 12 bases between V and J, which are trimmed by 3 bases and 1 base respectively. The CDR1 and CDR2 encoded by the germline V gene (reference sequence) are PRHDT and FYEKMQ.

The TCR originated in a human donor in good health. Here the chain combines TRBV13 and TRBJ2-5; a confident D gene designation cannot be given. The specimen sequenced was PBMCs. The nucleotides read TGTGCCAGCAGCTTCCTTAATCGCGTCCAAGAGACCCAGTACTTC. It translates to CASSFLNRVQETQYF.